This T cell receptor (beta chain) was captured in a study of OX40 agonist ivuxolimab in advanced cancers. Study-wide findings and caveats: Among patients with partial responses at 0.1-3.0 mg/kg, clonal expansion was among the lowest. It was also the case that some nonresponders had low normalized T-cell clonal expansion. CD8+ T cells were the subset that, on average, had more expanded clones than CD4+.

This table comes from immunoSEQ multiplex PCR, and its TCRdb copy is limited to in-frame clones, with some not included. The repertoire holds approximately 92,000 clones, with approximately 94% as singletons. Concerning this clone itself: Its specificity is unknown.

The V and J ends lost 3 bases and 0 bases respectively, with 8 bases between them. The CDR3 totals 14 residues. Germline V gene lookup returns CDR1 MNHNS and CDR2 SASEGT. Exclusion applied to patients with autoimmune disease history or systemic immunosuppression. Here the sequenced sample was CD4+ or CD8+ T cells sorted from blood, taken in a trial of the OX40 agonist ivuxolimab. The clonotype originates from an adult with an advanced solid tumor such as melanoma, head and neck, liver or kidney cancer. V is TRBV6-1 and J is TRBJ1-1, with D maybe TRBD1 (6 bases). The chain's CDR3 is CASSEGQLNTEAFF. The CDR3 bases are TGTGCCAGCAGTGAGGGACAATTGAACACTGAAGCTTTCTTT.